This T cell receptor (beta chain) was captured in a study of technical replicates of blood from a few donors (dated by TCRdb to 2015 to 2018). As regards this clone: Its antigen is unknown. No base-level quality is on record; no much larger clone is a single base apart.

The CDR3 holds 11 amino acids from the cysteine to the phenylalanine. Only CDR3 DNA is held: 33 bases, read in frame from base 1. The germline V gene (reference sequence) provides CDR1 DFQATT and CDR2 SNEGSKA. Library preparation employed the immunoSEQ multiplex PCR assay. TCRdb holds this immuneACCESS table with in-frame rearrangements only. Some clones are missing; in checked studies, unresolved V genes explain under half, and the rest has no known cause. For this sample there are 60,000 to 90,000 clones; just under 97% appear just once. The ten largest clones take up 0.24% of the sample. What was sequenced was T cells isolated from PBMCs. This TCR was sampled from a human donor in good health. The chain joins TRBV20-1 to TRBJ1-1, with TRBD1 identical over 8 junction bases. The DNA reads TGCAGAGACTCAGGGGGCTCTGAAGCTTTCTTT. Its translation reads: CRDSGGSEAFF.